One TCR beta chain is described in this entry. Measured with immunoSEQ multiplex PCR; TCRdb has only the in-frame clones, and not every one. The table records under 70,000 clones, roughly 92% of them present only once. The data were taken from a study of technical replicates of blood from several donors. V lost 5 bases, J lost 4 bases, and 15 bases lay in between. This CDR3 spans 15 amino acids. CDR1 is LNHDA, CDR2 SQIVND, per germline (reference sequence). The TCR was taken from a human donor in good health. The sample consisted of T cells isolated from PBMCs. The V and J genes are TRBV19 and TRBJ1-5, with D possibly TRBD1 on 6 matching bases. CDR3 residues: CASSQNRVLNQPQHF. The CDR3 DNA reads TGTGCCAGTAGTCAGAACAGGGTCCTGAATCAGCCCCAGCATTTT.